Following are 15 T cell receptor beta chains from one sample sequenced in a study of blood T cell repertoires in COVID-19. The assay was immunoSEQ multiplex PCR, and TCRdb's table has in-frame clones only and misses some. The table lists about 58,000 clones, approximately 87% of them singletons. The sequenced material came from peripheral blood. The receptors derive from a man aged 35 to 55 with active COVID-19.

The V and J genes are TRBV14 and TRBJ2-7, with 9 bases lining up with TRBD2. V was pared by 2 bases and J by 2 bases, with 10 bases of the junction left unmatched. The V gene's germline CDR1 is SGHDN and CDR2 FVKESK. The CDR3 covers 17 residues. The CDR3 nucleotides read TGTGCCAGCAGCCAATACTCTAGCGGGGCCTTCCCCTACGAGCAGTACTTC. Translating gives CASSQYSSGAFPYEQYF.

V usage is TRBV9 and J usage is TRBJ2-1; the match to TRBD2 covers 9 bases. Trimming removed 4 bases from V and 9 bases from J; junction bases left unmatched: 14. Germline CDR1 and CDR2: SGDLS and YYNGEE. This CDR3 is built from 16 residues. This chain's CDR3 is CASSPLGAGGPSEQFF. CDR3 DNA: TGTGCCAGCAGCCCCCTGGGGGCGGGAGGGCCAAGTGAGCAGTTCTTC. Full variable domain (outside the CDR3, taken from reference TRBV9 and TRBJ2-1): DSGVTQTPKHLITATGQRVTLRCSPRSGDLSVYWYQQSLDQGLQFLIQYYNGEERAKGNILERFSAQQFPDLHSELNLSSLELGDSALYFCASSPLGAGGPSEQFFGPGTRLTVL.

This clone was recorded a few times. The chain combines TRBV5-1 with TRBJ2-1; TRBD2 matches at 9 bases. There are 21 residues in the CDR3. Germline assignment: CDR1 SGHRS and CDR2 YFSETQ. V gave up 3 bases and J gave up 7 bases; unmatched junction bases: 26. This chain's CDR3 is CASSSKAQGYLSGSGENEQFF. CDR3 in DNA: TGCGCCAGCAGCTCCAAAGCGCAAGGGTACCTTAGCGGGAGCGGGGAGAATGAGCAGTTCTTC. Full variable domain (rest looked up from reference TRBV5-1 and TRBJ2-1): KAGVTQTPRYLIKTRGQQVTLSCSPISGHRSVSWYQQTPGQGLQFLFEYFSETQRNKGNFPGRFSGRQFSNSRSEMNVSTLELGDSALYLCASSSKAQGYLSGSGENEQFFGPGTRLTVL.

The chain links TRBV7-2 to TRBJ2-5; 11 bases are shared with TRBD1. The length of the CDR3 is 17 residues. V lost 4 bases and J lost 5; bases outside the gene matches: 12. Germline-derived CDR1 and CDR2 are SGHTA and FQGNSA. CDR3 residues: CASSSDGRDRGLETQYF. In nucleotides, the CDR3 is TGTGCCAGCAGCTCAGACGGCCGGGACAGGGGGTTGGAGACCCAGTACTTC.

By its share, this clone is medium-sized. This rearrangement joins TRBV19 to TRBJ1-1; a possible D gene is TRBD1 (6 bases). Germline CDR1 and CDR2: LNHDA and SQIVND (reference sequence). V was trimmed by 6 bases and J by 6 bases, leaving 20 bases between them. This CDR3 is built from 15 residues. The CDR3 sequence is CASSFGTLAFPEAFF. CDR3 nucleotides: TGTGCCAGTAGCTTCGGGACATTAGCCTTTCCTGAAGCTTTCTTT.

V gene TRBV9 combines with J gene TRBJ2-1, with 14 bases fitting TRBD2. V was clipped by 0 bases and J by 9 bases; unmatched bases: 8. The V gene's germline CDR1 is SGDLS and CDR2 YYNGEE. This CDR3 comprises 17 residues. The chain's CDR3 is CASSVEGGLAGESEQFF. CDR3 coding DNA: TGTGCCAGCAGCGTAGAGGGGGGACTAGCGGGAGAAAGTGAGCAGTTCTTC.

The chain combines TRBV10-3 with TRBJ2-2; 8 bases are a match to TRBD1. Germline V gives CDR1 ENHRY, CDR2 SYGVKD. The CDR3 is 16 residues long. With V trimmed by 4 bases and J by 2 bases, 6 bases remained unmatched. The CDR3 region has the DNA TGTGCCATCAGTGTCCAGGGGGCGGGCAACACCGGGGAGCTGTTTTTT. It codes for CAISVQGAGNTGELFF.

Only a few counts were recorded for this clone. The rearrangement uses TRBV18 and TRBJ1-3; 7 bases agree with TRBD1. The length of the CDR3 is 14 residues. CDR1 is KGHSH and CDR2 is LQKENI in the germline V gene. V was pared by 6 bases and J by 3 bases, with 5 bases of the junction left unmatched. CDR3 bases: TGTGCCAGCTCGCCGGGACAGATTGGAAACACCATATATTTT. Amino acids: CASSPGQIGNTIYF.

V and J are TRBV6-1 and TRBJ1-2; 7 bases match TRBD1. Germline V lookup: CDR1 MNHNS, CDR2 SASEGT. This CDR3 has 18 residues. J lost 3 bases, V lost 1 base, and 14 bases had no gene match. DNA of the CDR3: TGTGCCAGCAGTGAAGAACTGGGTGAGAAGGGGGCCGACTATGGCTACACCTTC. This sequence encodes CASSEELGEKGADYGYTF.

The gene calls are TRBV2 and TRBJ1-1; 9 bases map to TRBD1. The ends lost 9 bases at V and 4 bases at J; junction bases unmatched: 3. The CDR3 runs to 12 residues. CDR1 is SNHLY and CDR2 is FYNNEI in the germline V gene. The CDR3 DNA sequence: TGTGCCAGGGGACAGGGAGGCACTGAAGCTTTCTTT. It specifies CARGQGGTEAFF. Complete variable domain (other parts from reference TRBV2 and TRBJ1-1): EPEVTQTPSHQVTQMGQEVILRCVPISNHLYFYWYRQILGQKVEFLVSFYNNEISEKSEIFDDQFSVERPDGSNFTLKIRSTKLEDSAMYFCARGQGGTEAFFGQGTRLTVV.

This rearrangement joins TRBV29-1 to TRBJ2-1; 14 positions match TRBD2. Looked up from germline, CDR1 is SQVTM and CDR2 is ANQGSEA. This CDR3 has 16 amino acids. V lost 7 bases to trimming and J lost 6 bases; unmatched junction nucleotides: 11. The CDR3 sequence is CSASSGTSGSGNEQFF. The CDR3 region has the DNA TGCAGCGCTTCCTCCGGGACTAGCGGGAGCGGCAATGAGCAGTTCTTC.

The rearrangement uses TRBV5-1 and TRBJ2-6; 9 bases are shared with TRBD2. Germline V gene lookup returns CDR1 SGHRS and CDR2 YFSETQ. Trimming cost V 0 bases and J 0 bases; bases outside gene matches: 10. The CDR3 loop spans 20 amino acids. CDR3 nucleotide sequence: TGCGCCAGCAGCTTGGCTCCAGCGGGGGGTCTTCTCTCTGGGGCCAACGTCCTGACTTTC. Translation: CASSLAPAGGLLSGANVLTF.

This clone was counted only a few times. The chain employs TRBV7-6 and TRBJ2-7; 12 bases are a match to TRBD2. V shed 1 base, J shed 3 bases, and the junction held 4 bases outside the gene matches. The germline gives CDR1 SGHVS, CDR2 FNYEAQ. The CDR3 covers 16 residues. The CDR3 DNA reads as TGTGCCAGCAGCTTAGAGGCTAGCGGGAGGGACTACGAGCAGTACTTC. It yields the protein CASSLEASGRDYEQYF.

The chain uses TRBV2 and TRBJ2-5, with 7 nucleotides matching TRBD1. The CDR3 is 14 residues long. Germline lookup yields CDR1 SNHLY and CDR2 FYNNEI. Germline trimming cut 5 bases from V and 2 bases from J; bases unmatched to any gene: 5. This chain's CDR3 is CASSYTGQQETQYF. CDR3 coding DNA: TGTGCCAGCAGTTATACGGGACAGCAAGAGACCCAGTACTTC.

The chain combines TRBV5-6 with TRBJ1-1; D unclear. V lost 3 bases and J lost 6, with 18 bases in between. Looked up from germline, CDR1 is SGHDT and CDR2 is YYEEEE. This CDR3 is 15 amino acids long. As DNA, the CDR3 is TGTGCCAGCAGCTCCCGGACCGGGAGCGGGGCTGAAGCTTTCTTT. Translated, it gives CASSSRTGSGAEAFF.